This T cell receptor (beta chain) derives from a study of beta chain features in type 1 diabetes. Study-wide points: All four CD4+ subsets from Type 1 diabetes patients carried moderately but significantly shorter TCRB CDR3s.

Expressed TCRB transcripts were sequenced because the isolated RNA had all been reverse transcribed beforehand. Measured with immunoSEQ multiplex PCR; TCRdb has only the in-frame clones, and not every one. The sample yields about 660,000 clones, about an eighth seen once. In this sample, this clone turned up a few times. The antigen remains unidentified. The authors obtained over 95% purity in all sorted populations. V was shortened by 3 bases and J by 8 bases, with 10 bases between the two germline ends. Per germline, CDR1 DFQATT and CDR2 SNEGSKA (reference sequence). This CDR3 is built from 11 residues.

The genes are TRBV20-1 and TRBJ1-1; weak D call: TRBD1 (5 bases). Sequencing was performed on naive CD4+ T cells from blood. This receptor was obtained from a man aged 18 to 29 with type 1 diabetes. This CDR3 is CSARGPGEAFF. CDR3 sequence (DNA): TGCAGTGCTAGGGGACCGGGGGAAGCTTTCTTT.